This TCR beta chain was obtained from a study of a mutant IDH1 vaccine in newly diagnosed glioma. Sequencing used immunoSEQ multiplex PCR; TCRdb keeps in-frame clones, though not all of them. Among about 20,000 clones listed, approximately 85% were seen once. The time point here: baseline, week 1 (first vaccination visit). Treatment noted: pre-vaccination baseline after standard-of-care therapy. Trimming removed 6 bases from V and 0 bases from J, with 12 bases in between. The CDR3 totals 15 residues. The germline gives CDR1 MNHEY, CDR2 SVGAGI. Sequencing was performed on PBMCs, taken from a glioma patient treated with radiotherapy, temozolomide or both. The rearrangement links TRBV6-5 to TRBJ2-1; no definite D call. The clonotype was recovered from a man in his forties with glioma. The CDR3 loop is CASSYDHSSYNEQFF. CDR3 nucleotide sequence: TGTGCCAGCAGCTATGACCATAGCTCCTACAATGAGCAGTTCTTC.